This passage covers 24 T cell receptor beta chains from one sample sequenced in a study of T-cell reconstitution after alpha-beta-depleted transplantation in children. Library preparation (for TCRbeta) was performed with unique molecular identifiers. TCRdb reprocessed the PCR reads via MiXCR and lists one record per CDR3 protein. The data hold around 960,000 distinct CDR3 sequences, with about 31% observed a single time. The specimen comprised PBMCs, mostly from graft donor cells, sampled 360 days after TCRalphabeta/CD19-depleted stem cell transplant. Receptors originate from a boy younger than two who had a stem cell transplant for SCID, so the T cells may come from the graft donor.

This clonotype was seen a handful of times. The chain uses TRBV3-1 and TRBJ1-1; D perhaps matches TRBD1 (5 bases). Trimming removed 2 bases from V and 0 bases from J, with 16 bases in between. The CDR3 loop spans 17 amino acids. Germline V CDR1 and CDR2: LGHDT, YNNKEL (reference sequence). CDR3 DNA sequence: TGTGCCAGCAGCCAACCGTGGACGGAAGGGGTGAACACTGAAGCTTTCTTT. This gives the protein CASSQPWTEGVNTEAFF.

This rearrangement joins TRBV28 to TRBJ2-1; no definite D call. Germline V lookup: CDR1 MDHEN, CDR2 SYDVKM. This CDR3 region has 13 residues. V gave up 7 bases and J gave up 6 bases, with 13 bases separating them. In DNA form, the CDR3 reads TGTGCCAGCACTGATCAAATGGTCAATGAGCAGTTCTTC. Translating it yields CASTDQMVNEQFF.

The J gene is TRBJ1-1, the V gene TRBV30; D gene ambiguous. Trimming removed 5 bases from V and 4 bases from J, with 8 bases in between. Germline loops: CDR1 GTSNPN, CDR2 SVGIG (reference sequence). CDR3 length: 11 amino acids. The CDR3 DNA follows: TGTGCCTGGTCGACTCGCACTGAAGCTTTCTTT. Translated: CAWSTRTEAFF.

The CDR3, as DNA: TGCGCCAGCAGCCCGGCGGGACTAGCAACAGATACGCAGTATTTT. It yields the protein CASSPAGLATDTQYF. The chain links TRBV5-1 to TRBJ2-3; 9 nucleotides match TRBD2. Germline CDR1 is SGHRS and CDR2 is YFSETQ. The ends lost 4 bases at V and 3 bases at J; junction bases unmatched: 6. The CDR3 loop spans 15 amino acids.

V gene TRBV7-6 combines with J gene TRBJ2-1; TRBD1 aligns across 7 bases. From germline, CDR1 is SGHVS and CDR2 FNYEAQ. The length of the CDR3 is 13 residues. After removal of 5 bases from V and 5 bases from J, the junction contained 3 bases not matched to a gene. This chain's CDR3 is CASSAGTDNEQFF. In nucleotides, the CDR3 is TGTGCCAGCAGCGCCGGGACAGACAATGAGCAGTTCTTC.

CDR3 sequence (DNA): TGTGCCACCAGCAGAGATGGCGGGGGCCCCTACGAGCAGTACTTC. Amino acid sequence: CATSRDGGGPYEQYF. This chain links TRBV15 with TRBJ2-7; TRBD2 might be the D (7 bases). V lost 0 bases and J lost 2, with 11 bases in between. The length of the CDR3 is 15 residues. Germline lookup yields CDR1 LNHNV and CDR2 YYDKDF (reference sequence).

The chain links TRBV4-3 to TRBJ2-7, with TRBD2 identical over 7 bases. The germline V gene has CDR1 LGHNA and CDR2 YSLEER. This CDR3 has 15 residues. After removal of 5 bases from V and 3 bases from J, the junction contained 10 bases not matched to a gene. The CDR3 spells CASSLGGTVLYEQYF. CDR3 nucleotide sequence: TGCGCCAGCAGCTTGGGGGGGACGGTCCTCTACGAGCAGTACTTC.

V usage is TRBV12-3 or TRBV12-4 and J usage is TRBJ1-2, with TRBD1 as a possible D gene (5 bases). V was cut by 5 bases and J by 7 bases, with 17 bases left in between. The CDR3 loop spans 14 amino acids. CDR3 in DNA: TGTGCCAGCAGTCAAAGGACATCCAGGCGTGGCTACACCTTC. As protein: CASSQRTSRRGYTF.

This clonotype was observed a handful of times. V gene TRBV24-1 combines with J gene TRBJ2-3, with 10 bases matching TRBD2. V gave up 7 bases and J gave up 5 bases; unmatched junction bases: 5. Germline lookup yields CDR1 KGHDR and CDR2 SFDVKD. The CDR3 totals 14 residues. The DNA of the CDR3 is TGTGCCACCAGCTCTAGCGGGGGACTAGATACGCAGTATTTT. Translation: CATSSSGGLDTQYF.

V is TRBV6-2 or TRBV6-3 and J is TRBJ2-1; TRBD1 aligns across 7 bases. The CDR3 loop spans 15 amino acids. With 5 bases clipped from V and 0 bases from J, the junction kept 4 bases outside the gene matches. CDR1 is MNHEY, CDR2 SVGEGT, per germline. The CDR3 reads CASSRQGFSYNEQFF. CDR3 sequence (DNA): TGTGCCAGCAGTCGACAGGGATTCTCCTACAATGAGCAGTTCTTC.

This clonotype was detected only a few times. This chain connects TRBV15 to TRBJ1-1, with 7 bases aligning to TRBD1. The CDR3 covers 15 residues. With 6 bases clipped from V and 0 bases from J, the junction kept 7 bases outside the gene matches. Germline-derived CDR1 and CDR2 are LNHNV and YYDKDF (reference sequence). Written as DNA, the CDR3 is TGTGCCACCAGGCAGGGGGGCAACATGAACACTGAAGCTTTCTTT. Encoded protein: CATRQGGNMNTEAFF.

This rearrangement joins TRBV7-9 to TRBJ1-2, with D uncertain. Germline lookup yields CDR1 SEHNR and CDR2 FQNEAQ (reference sequence). CDR3 length equals 13 residues. Trimming removed 3 bases at V and 3 bases at J, with 8 bases between. CDR3 sequence reads: CASSFDGDYGYTF. In DNA, the CDR3 is TGTGCCAGCAGCTTCGACGGAGACTATGGCTACACCTTC.

The sample holds a few counts of this clonotype. The chain couples TRBV5-1 to TRBJ2-3; D is ambiguous. Germline loops: CDR1 SGHRS, CDR2 YFSETQ. The CDR3 loop spans 14 amino acids. The V end was cut by 2 bases, the J end by 4 bases, with 11 bases between. The CDR3 DNA is TGCGCCAGCAGCTTTGACCCCTGGGCAGATACGCAGTATTTT. It codes for CASSFDPWADTQYF.

This chain joins TRBV12-3 or TRBV12-4 and TRBJ1-2, with 7 bases identical to TRBD1. This CDR3 comprises 14 residues. The ends lost 6 bases at V and 4 bases at J; junction bases unmatched: 8. The CDR3 loop is CASSLRTGAYGYTF. The CDR3 region has the DNA TGTGCCAGCAGCTTACGGACAGGCGCCTATGGCTACACCTTC.

This clonotype was detected many times. The chain joins TRBV5-1 to TRBJ2-1; tentatively, D is TRBD1 or TRBD2 (5 bases each). Trimming shortened V by 0 bases and J by 10 bases, and 14 bases separated the two germline ends. Germline V gene data show CDR1 as SGHRS and CDR2 as YFSETQ. This CDR3 is built from 14 residues. As DNA, the CDR3 is TGCGCCAGCAGCTTGGAGGGACCATCTACCGAGCAGTTCTTC. It specifies CASSLEGPSTEQFF.

This clonotype turned up a few times. The chain uses TRBV5-1 and TRBJ2-3; 9 bases map to TRBD2. The CDR3 is 17 amino acids. Looked up from germline, CDR1 is SGHRS and CDR2 is YFSETQ. The junction had 10 bases not matched to a gene; V was cut back by 4 bases and J by 1 base. The CDR3 reads CASSPLGASGGTDTQYF. The CDR3 DNA reads as TGCGCCAGCAGCCCCCTAGGAGCTAGCGGGGGCACAGATACGCAGTATTTT. The entire variable domain, with the rest obtained from reference TRBV5-1 and TRBJ2-3, is as follows: KAGVTQTPRYLIKTRGQQVTLSCSPISGHRSVSWYQQTPGQGLQFLFEYFSETQRNKGNFPGRFSGRQFSNSRSEMNVSTLELGDSALYLCASSPLGASGGTDTQYFGPGTRLTVL.

The rearrangement uses TRBV24-1 and TRBJ1-1; D gene ambiguous. CDR1 and CDR2 from the germline V gene are KGHDR and SFDVKD. The CDR3 runs to 12 residues. Trimming took off 7 bases at V and 6 bases at J, with 11 bases between the two ends. DNA for the CDR3: TGTGCCACCAGGGGCATTGGGGCTGAAGCTTTCTTT. This translates into CATRGIGAEAFF.

The chain combines TRBV12-5 with TRBJ2-5, with D possibly being TRBD2 (5 bases). Germline V gives CDR1 LGHNT, CDR2 FRNRAP. V was shortened by 5 bases and J by 4 bases, with 26 bases between the two germline ends. The CDR3 length is 18 residues. The chain's CDR3 is CASGNTWFREGFAETQYF. CDR3 DNA: TGTGCTAGTGGTAACACATGGTTCCGTGAGGGATTTGCAGAGACCCAGTACTTC.

This clonotype appeared a few times. The rearrangement joins TRBV6-2 or TRBV6-3 to TRBJ2-5; 9 nucleotides agree with TRBD1. CDR1 and CDR2 from the germline V gene are MNHEY and SVGEGT. V was pared by 2 bases and J by 1 base, with 2 bases of the junction left unmatched. The CDR3 loop spans 15 amino acids. CDR3 region: CASSYAGQGQETQYF. The CDR3 region has the DNA TGTGCCAGCAGTTACGCGGGACAGGGCCAAGAGACCCAGTACTTC.

The chain is built from TRBV4-1 and TRBJ2-2; D unclear. This CDR3 comprises 14 residues. V was clipped by 4 bases and J by 9 bases, with 15 bases between them. Looked up from germline, CDR1 is MGHRA and CDR2 is YSYEKL. The CDR3 DNA is TGCGCCAGCAGCCCGCCTTTGAAGAGCAGGGAGCTGTTTTTT. Translating it yields CASSPPLKSRELFF.

The chain's CDR3 is CASSLRGVVDYGYTF. The CDR3 bases are TGTGCCAGCTCACTGAGAGGGGTCGTGGACTATGGCTACACCTTC. This sequence joins TRBV18 and TRBJ1-2; maybe TRBD1 (5 bases). Trimming removed 4 bases from V and 3 bases from J, with 15 bases in between. Germline values: CDR1 KGHSH, CDR2 LQKENI. The CDR3 has 15 amino acids.

The J gene is TRBJ1-2, the V gene TRBV28; D is unclear. The CDR3 is 15 residues long. V was shortened by 5 bases and J by 4 bases, with 17 bases between the two germline ends. Looked up from germline, CDR1 is MDHEN and CDR2 is SYDVKM. The CDR3 loop is CASSTPLGSTYGYTF. CDR3 nucleotide sequence: TGTGCCAGCAGTACCCCTTTGGGATCGACCTATGGCTACACCTTC.

The rearrangement links TRBV6-1 to TRBJ2-3; 10 positions match TRBD2. The CDR3 extends over 16 amino acids. Germline-derived CDR1 and CDR2 are MNHNS and SASEGT. With V trimmed by 8 bases and J by 0 bases, 8 bases remained unmatched. The CDR3 nucleotides read TGTGCCAGCCGGAGCGGGGGGGCGGCTAGCACAGATACGCAGTATTTT. This translates into CASRSGGAASTDTQYF.

This chain joins TRBV25-1 and TRBJ2-2, with no clear D. Germline V gene lookup returns CDR1 MGHDK and CDR2 SYGVNS. The CDR3 is made up of 14 amino acids. V lost 1 base and J lost 1, with 4 bases in between. CDR3 sequence (DNA): TGTGCCAGCAGTGAATTCCTGAACACCGGGGAGCTGTTTTTT. It translates to CASSEFLNTGELFF.